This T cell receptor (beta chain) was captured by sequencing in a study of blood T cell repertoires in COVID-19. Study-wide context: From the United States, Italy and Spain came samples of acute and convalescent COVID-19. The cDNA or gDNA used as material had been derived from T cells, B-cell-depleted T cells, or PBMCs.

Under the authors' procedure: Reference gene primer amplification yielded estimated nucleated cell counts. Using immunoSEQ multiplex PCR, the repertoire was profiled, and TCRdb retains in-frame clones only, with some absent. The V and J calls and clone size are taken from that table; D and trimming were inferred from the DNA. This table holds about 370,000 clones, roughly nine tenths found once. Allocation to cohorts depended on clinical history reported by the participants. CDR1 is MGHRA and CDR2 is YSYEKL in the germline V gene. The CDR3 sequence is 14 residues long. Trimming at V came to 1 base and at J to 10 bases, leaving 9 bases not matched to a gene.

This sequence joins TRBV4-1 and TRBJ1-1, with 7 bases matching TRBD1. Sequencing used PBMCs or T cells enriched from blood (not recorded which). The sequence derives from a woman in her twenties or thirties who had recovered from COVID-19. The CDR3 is CASSQVRGQVGAFF. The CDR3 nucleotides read TGCGCCAGCAGCCAAGTCCGTGGACAGGTGGGAGCTTTCTTT.